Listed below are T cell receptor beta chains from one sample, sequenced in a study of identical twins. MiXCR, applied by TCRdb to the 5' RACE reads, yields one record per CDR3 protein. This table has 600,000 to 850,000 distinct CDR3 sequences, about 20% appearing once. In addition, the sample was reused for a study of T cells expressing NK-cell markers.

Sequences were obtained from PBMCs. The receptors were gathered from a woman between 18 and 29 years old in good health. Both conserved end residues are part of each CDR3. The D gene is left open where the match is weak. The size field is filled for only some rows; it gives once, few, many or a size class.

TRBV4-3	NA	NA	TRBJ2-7	CASSLGGAVSYEQYF	TGCGCCAGCAGCCTCGGGGGAGCGGTTTCCTACGAGCAGTACTTC
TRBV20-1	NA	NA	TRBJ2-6	CSARSLGESSGANVLTF	TGCAGTGCTAGATCCCTGGGGGAGAGCTCTGGGGCCAACGTCCTGACTTTC
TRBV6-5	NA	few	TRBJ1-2	CASSYFGREYGYTF	TGTGCCAGCAGTTACTTTGGCAGAGAATATGGCTACACCTTC
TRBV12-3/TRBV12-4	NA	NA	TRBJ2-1	CASSPEVLGEQFF	TGTGCCAGCAGTCCAGAGGTTCTTGGTGAGCAGTTCTTC
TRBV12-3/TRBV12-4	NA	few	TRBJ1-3	CASSLDPVTGNTIYF	TGTGCCAGCAGTTTAGACCCGGTAACTGGAAACACCATATATTTT
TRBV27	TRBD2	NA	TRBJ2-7	CATLGAGASEQYF	TGTGCCACCCTTGGGGCGGGAGCCAGCGAGCAGTACTTC
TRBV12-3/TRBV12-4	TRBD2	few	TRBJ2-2	CASSLRLAGTTGELFF	TGTGCCAGCAGTTTACGTCTAGCGGGGACCACCGGGGAGCTGTTTTTT
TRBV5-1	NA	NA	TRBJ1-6	CASSTGDNSPLHF	TGCGCCAGCAGTACAGGAGATAATTCACCCCTCCACTTT
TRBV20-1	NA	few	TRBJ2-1	CSARISEQFF	TGCAGTGCTAGAATTAGCGAGCAGTTCTTC
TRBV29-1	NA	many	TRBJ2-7	CSVPTTGSSYEQYF	TGCAGCGTCCCCACTACAGGGTCCTCCTACGAGCAGTACTTC
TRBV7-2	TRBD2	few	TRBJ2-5	CASSSTRLAGQETQYF	TGTGCCAGCAGCTCCACTCGACTAGCGGGACAAGAGACCCAGTACTTC
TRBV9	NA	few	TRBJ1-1	CASSQGGAGGEAFF	TGTGCCAGCAGCCAAGGGGGAGCTGGGGGCGAAGCTTTCTTT
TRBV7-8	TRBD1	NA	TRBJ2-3	CASSLGGDRELADTQYF	TGTGCCAGCAGCTTAGGAGGGGACAGGGAGTTGGCAGATACGCAGTATTTT
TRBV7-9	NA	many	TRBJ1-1	CASSLLDTEAFF	TGTGCCAGCAGCTTACTTGACACTGAAGCTTTCTTT
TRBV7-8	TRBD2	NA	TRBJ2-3	CASSRLAGGKDTQYF	TGTGCCAGCAGCCGACTAGCGGGAGGGAAAGATACGCAGTATTTT
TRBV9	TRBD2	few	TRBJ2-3	CASSVSGGDTDTQYF	TGTGCCAGCAGCGTTAGCGGGGGGGACACAGATACGCAGTATTTT
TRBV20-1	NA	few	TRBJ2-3	CSAYPGLGRDTQYF	TGCAGTGCGTACCCGGGACTGGGGCGGGATACGCAGTATTTT
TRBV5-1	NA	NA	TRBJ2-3	CASSSMVGGTDTQYF	TGCGCCAGCAGCTCAATGGTCGGGGGCACAGATACGCAGTATTTT
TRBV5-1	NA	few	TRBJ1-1	CASNWGGDTEAFF	TGCGCCAGCAACTGGGGGGGCGACACTGAAGCTTTCTTT
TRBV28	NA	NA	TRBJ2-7	CASSLAAGGSYEQYF	TGTGCCAGCAGTTTAGCGGCAGGAGGCTCCTACGAGCAGTACTTC
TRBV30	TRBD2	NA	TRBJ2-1	CAWSVRGLGNEQFF	TGTGCCTGGAGTGTACGGGGACTAGGAAATGAGCAGTTCTTC
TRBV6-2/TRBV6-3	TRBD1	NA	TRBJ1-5	CASRMDRVQPQHF	TGTGCCAGCAGGATGGACAGGGTTCAGCCCCAGCATTTT
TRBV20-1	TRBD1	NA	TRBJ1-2	CSVPDRDLTF	TGCAGTGTCCCGGACAGGGACCTCACCTTC
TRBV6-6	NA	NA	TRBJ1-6	CASSYGGLHF	TGTGCCAGCAGTTACGGGGGTCTCCACTTT
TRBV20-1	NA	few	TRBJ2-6	CSVPQGTSGANVLTF	TGCAGTGTTCCCCAGGGCACCTCTGGGGCCAACGTCCTGACTTTC
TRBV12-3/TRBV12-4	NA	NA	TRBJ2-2	CASSPLQGRSGELFF	TGTGCCAGCAGCCCCCTCCAAGGGAGATCCGGGGAGCTGTTTTTT
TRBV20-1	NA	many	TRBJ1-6	CSAREGPINSPLHF	TGCAGTGCTAGAGAGGGACCGATAAATTCACCCCTCCACTTT
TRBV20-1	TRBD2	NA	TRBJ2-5	CSALLTSGSSETQYF	TGCAGTGCGCTCCTGACTAGCGGGAGCTCAGAGACCCAGTACTTC
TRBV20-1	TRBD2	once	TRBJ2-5	CSARYGGTEGTQYF	TGCAGTGCTAGATACGGGGGGACCGAGGGGACCCAGTACTTC
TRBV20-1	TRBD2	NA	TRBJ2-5	CSASGAGESETQYF	TGCAGTGCTAGTGGAGCGGGAGAGTCAGAGACCCAGTACTTC
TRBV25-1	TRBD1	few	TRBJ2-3	CASSEGGQGAADTQYF	TGTGCCAGCAGTGAGGGAGGACAGGGGGCCGCAGATACGCAGTATTTT
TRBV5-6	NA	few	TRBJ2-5	CASSLAAGASTQYF	TGTGCCAGCAGCCTGGCGGCGGGGGCTTCTACCCAGTACTTC
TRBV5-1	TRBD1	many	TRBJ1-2	CASSSWTGDGYTF	TGCGCCAGCAGCTCCTGGACAGGGGACGGGTACACCTTC
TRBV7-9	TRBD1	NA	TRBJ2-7	CASSPGQGAPYEQYF	TGTGCCAGCAGCCCGGGACAGGGGGCGCCTTACGAGCAGTACTTC
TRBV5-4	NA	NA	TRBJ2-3	CASSFFFRVGSASTDTQYF	TGTGCCAGCAGCTTCTTCTTCAGGGTCGGAAGTGCTAGCACAGATACGCAGTATTTT
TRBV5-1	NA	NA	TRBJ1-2	CASSLHPGNSNYGYTF	TGCGCCAGCAGCCTCCACCCCGGGAACTCTAACTATGGCTACACCTTC
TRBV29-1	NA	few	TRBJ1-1	CSVGKTGMDTEAFF	TGCAGCGTGGGGAAAACAGGGATGGACACTGAAGCTTTCTTT
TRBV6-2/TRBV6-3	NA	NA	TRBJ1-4	CASSYVKGKLFF	TGTGCCAGCAGTTACGTAAAGGGCAAACTGTTTTTT
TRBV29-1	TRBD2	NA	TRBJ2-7	CSVAAGGVHEQYF	TGCAGCGTAGCAGCGGGAGGCGTCCACGAGCAGTACTTC
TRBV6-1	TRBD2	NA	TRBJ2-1	CASNLAGDEQFF	TGTGCCAGCAACTTAGCGGGAGATGAGCAGTTCTTC
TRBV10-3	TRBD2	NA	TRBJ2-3	CAITNLAGGSTDTQYF	TGTGCCATCACCAACCTAGCGGGGGGGAGCACAGATACGCAGTATTTT
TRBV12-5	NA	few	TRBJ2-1	CASGLVPHRDNEQFF	TGTGCTAGTGGTTTGGTACCCCACAGGGACAATGAGCAGTTCTTC
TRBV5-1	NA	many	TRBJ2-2	CASSRQAVNTGELFF	TGCGCCAGCAGCCGGCAGGCGGTAAACACCGGGGAGCTGTTTTTT
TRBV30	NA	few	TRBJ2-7	CARRGSESYEQYF	TGTGCCCGACGGGGATCGGAGTCCTACGAGCAGTACTTC
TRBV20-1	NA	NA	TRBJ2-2	CSASRGTAGELFF	TGCAGTGCTAGCCGGGGGACAGCCGGGGAGCTGTTTTTT
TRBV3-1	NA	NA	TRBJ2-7	CASSHLNRDYEQYF	TGTGCCAGCAGCCACCTTAACAGGGACTACGAGCAGTACTTC
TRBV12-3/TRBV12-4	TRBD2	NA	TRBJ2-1	CASSGGLAQYNEQFF	TGTGCCAGCAGTGGGGGACTAGCGCAGTACAATGAGCAGTTCTTC
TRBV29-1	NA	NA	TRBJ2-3	CSVETVGSDTQYF	TGCAGCGTTGAAACGGTCGGGTCAGATACGCAGTATTTT
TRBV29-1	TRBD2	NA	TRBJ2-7	CSSLEAGDSYEQYF	TGCAGCTCCCTTGAAGCGGGGGACTCCTACGAGCAGTACTTC
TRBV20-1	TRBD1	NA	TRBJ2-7	CSAPDRAYEQYF	TGCAGTGCACCGGACAGGGCCTACGAGCAGTACTTC
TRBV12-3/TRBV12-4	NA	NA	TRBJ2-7	CASRNPRGGITYEQYF	TGTGCCAGCAGGAATCCTCGTGGGGGGATAACCTACGAGCAGTACTTC
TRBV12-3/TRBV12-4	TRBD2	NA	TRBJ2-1	CASSLAHSGSYNEQFF	TGTGCCAGCAGTTTAGCCCACAGCGGGAGTTACAATGAGCAGTTCTTC
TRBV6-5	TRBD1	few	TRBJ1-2	CASSSGQGHGYTF	TGTGCCAGCAGTTCCGGACAGGGCCATGGCTACACCTTC
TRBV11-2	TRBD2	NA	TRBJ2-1	CASSVHRTSGTFSLRRQFF	TGTGCCAGCAGCGTCCACCGGACTAGCGGGACCTTTTCACTTCGGCGGCAGTTCTTC
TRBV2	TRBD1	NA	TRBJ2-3	CASYGLPGQKFTSSTDTQYF	TGTGCCAGCTACGGTCTCCCGGGACAGAAATTTACCTCTAGCACAGATACGCAGTATTTT